This T cell receptor (beta chain) originates from a study of beta chain features in type 1 diabetes. As concerns this clone: Its antigen is currently unknown.

Study-wide results and caveats: PCR might pick shorter templates more often, in the same way for patients and controls. More deletions and fewer insertions at VDJ junctions were seen in type 1 diabetes patients.

What was sequenced were expressed TCRB transcripts, since all of the isolated RNA had been reverse transcribed. Repertoires were generated with immunoSEQ multiplex PCR, while TCRdb's copy carries only in-frame clones and drops some. This table has 300,000 to 350,000 clones, about 15% appearing once. The CDR3 is 17 amino acids. Per the germline V gene, CDR1 is MGHRA and CDR2 is YSYEKL. Trimming removed 1 base from V and 5 bases from J; junction bases left unmatched: 8. Sequencing was done on a sample of central memory CD4+ T cells from blood. This chain connects TRBV4-1 to TRBJ2-2; TRBD1 matches 9 bases. This receptor was obtained from a man aged 30-40 years in good health. Here the CDR3 DNA reads TGCGCCAGCAGCCAAGCCCAGACAGGGGGGAAAACCGGGGAGCTGTTTTTT. Its protein product is CASSQAQTGGKTGELFF.